A selection of T cell receptor beta chains follows, all from one sample in a study of blood T cells in healthy people across ages. TCRdb analysed the 5' RACE reads with MiXCR anew, one entry per CDR3 protein. In the table there are 1.5 million to 2 million distinct CDR3 sequences, roughly 27% of which are singletons. Sequenced: blood. The receptors derive from a woman in her twenties or thirties in good health. Each CDR3 is given without its conserved first and last residue. Fields, in order: V gene, CDR3 protein.

TRBV9 ASSVEWFNTGANVLT
TRBV7-6 ASSLVVRETQY
TRBV27 ASSKLAGGQTRYEQY
TRBV6-2/TRBV6-3 ASSDPLAGLEGYT
TRBV28 ASSRQGRSEQY
TRBV18 ASSTDRGFAEQF
TRBV20-1 SAYAGSYEQY
TRBV12-3/TRBV12-4 ASRPLPGTGRTDTQY
TRBV12-3/TRBV12-4 ASSRSDVDQPQH
TRBV7-9 ASSPRAESTEAF
TRBV29-1 SVESRQGRSTDTQY
TRBV6-1 ASSADLYEQY
TRBV20-1 SVRDRRQYYGYT
TRBV24-1 ATSDSRGQGYTDTQY
TRBV10-3 AISGTTSQGNIQY
TRBV7-2 ASSLMDRSAF
TRBV7-9 ASSSQTDKNIQY
TRBV7-2 ASSWKRGETQY
TRBV6-1 ASSAPPTGLHLEQY
TRBV6-2/TRBV6-3 ASSYSGGSTGELF
TRBV29-1 SVYEGNTIY
TRBV29-1 SVDIAEAVHYGYT
TRBV20-1 SARRAGASHEQY
TRBV3-1 ASSRGQGQRNEQY
TRBV4-1 ASSQEGFEKLF
TRBV2 ASTLLRAGPYEQY
TRBV4-2 ASSPEGIIILGNSPLH
TRBV7-9 ASSPPRGTAYEQY
TRBV14 ASGDKSSYEQY
TRBV28 ANSLWGTSGQETQY
TRBV7-3 ASSPTARDTQY
TRBV28 ASSPLTGSRAQY
TRBV29-1 SVEGDRGALAKNIQY
TRBV5-1 ASSIVGEEYEQY
TRBV5-1 ASSLDPGGTTGELF
TRBV2 ASSEARSGRGYNEQF
TRBV4-1 ASSQDQGRSYEQY
TRBV29-1 SEQGGGNTEAF
TRBV6-2/TRBV6-3 ASSYSAGMVKTQY
TRBV5-1 ASSSSRAADTQY